This T cell receptor beta chain was recorded in a study of chemoradiotherapy in HPV16-positive cancers. Overall study results and limits: Candidate HPV-specific clones and E7-related TCR motifs grew in tumor during treatment. The functional HPV-specific definition rests on just a couple of HPV16-positive patients.

CDR3 length: 15 amino acids. Germline V lookup: CDR1 MNHNY, CDR2 SVGAGI (reference sequence). Trimming removed 4 bases at V and 5 bases at J, with 18 bases between. Here immunoSEQ multiplex PCR was the method, and the copy in TCRdb shows in-frame clones only, minus some. This sample has approximately 17,000 clones, with around 70% found just once. Concerning this clone: No antigen is known for it.

This chain uses TRBV6-6 with TRBJ2-7; possible D gene TRBD1, 6 bases. The TCR sequence derives from a human donor with HPV-associated anogenital cancer. The sample consisted of tumor tissue, taken from a patient who underwent chemoradiotherapy. CDR3 bases: TGTGCCAGCAGTTCCGGGGTACAGGGAGTCCACGAGCAGTACTTC. Amino acid sequence: CASSSGVQGVHEQYF.